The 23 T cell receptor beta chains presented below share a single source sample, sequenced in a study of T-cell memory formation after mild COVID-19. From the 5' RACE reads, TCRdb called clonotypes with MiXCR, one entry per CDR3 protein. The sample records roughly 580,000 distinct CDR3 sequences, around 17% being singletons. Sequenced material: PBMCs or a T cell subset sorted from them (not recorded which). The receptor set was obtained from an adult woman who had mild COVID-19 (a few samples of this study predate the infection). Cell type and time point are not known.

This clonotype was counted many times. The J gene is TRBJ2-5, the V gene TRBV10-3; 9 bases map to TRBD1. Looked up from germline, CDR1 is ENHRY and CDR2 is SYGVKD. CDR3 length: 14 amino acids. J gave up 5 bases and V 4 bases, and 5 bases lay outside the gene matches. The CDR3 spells CAISGTGGMETQYF. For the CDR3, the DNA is TGTGCCATCAGTGGTACAGGGGGCATGGAGACCCAGTACTTC.

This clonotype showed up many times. The CDR3 sequence is CASSSSGRAQGEQYF. The CDR3 nucleotides read TGTGCCAGCAGCTCGAGCGGGAGGGCCCAGGGCGAGCAGTACTTC. The chain combines TRBV7-2 with TRBJ2-7; 10 bases align to TRBD2. The V gene end was trimmed by 4 bases and the J gene end by 6 bases; junction bases not matched to a gene: 9. From germline, CDR1 is SGHTA and CDR2 FQGNSA. CDR3 length: 15 residues. Looking up the rest from reference TRBV7-2 and TRBJ2-7 gives the full variable domain: GAGVSQSPSNKVTEKGKDVELRCDPISGHTALYWYRQSLGQGLEFLIYFQGNSAPDKSGLPSDRFSAERTGGSVSTLTIQRTQQEDSAVYLCASSSSGRAQGEQYFGPGTRLTVT.

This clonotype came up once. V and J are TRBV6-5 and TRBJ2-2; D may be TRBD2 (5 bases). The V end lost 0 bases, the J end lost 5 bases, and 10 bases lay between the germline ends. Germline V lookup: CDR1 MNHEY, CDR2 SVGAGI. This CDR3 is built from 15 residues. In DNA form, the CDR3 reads TGTGCCAGCAGTTACTCAACGGGGAGTACCGGGGAGCTGTTTTTT. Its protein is CASSYSTGSTGELFF.

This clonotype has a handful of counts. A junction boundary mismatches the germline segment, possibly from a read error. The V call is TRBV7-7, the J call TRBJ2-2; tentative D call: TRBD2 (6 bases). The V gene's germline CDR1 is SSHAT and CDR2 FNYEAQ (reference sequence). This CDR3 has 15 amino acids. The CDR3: CASRRTPGETGELFF. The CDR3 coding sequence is TGTGCTAGCAGGCGGACTCCGGGAGAGACCGGGGAGCTGTTTTTT.

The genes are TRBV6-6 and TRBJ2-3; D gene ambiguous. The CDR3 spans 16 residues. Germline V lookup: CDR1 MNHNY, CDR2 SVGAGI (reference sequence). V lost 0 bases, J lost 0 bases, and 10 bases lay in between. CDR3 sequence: CASSYSLGLSTDTQYF. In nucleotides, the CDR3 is TGTGCCAGCAGTTACTCTTTAGGCCTTAGCACAGATACGCAGTATTTT.

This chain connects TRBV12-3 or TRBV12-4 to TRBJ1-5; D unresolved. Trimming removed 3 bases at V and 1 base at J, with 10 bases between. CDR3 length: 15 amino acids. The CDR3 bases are TGTGCCAGCAGTTTTTCCGCACGGAGCAATCAGCCCCAGCATTTT. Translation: CASSFSARSNQPQHF.

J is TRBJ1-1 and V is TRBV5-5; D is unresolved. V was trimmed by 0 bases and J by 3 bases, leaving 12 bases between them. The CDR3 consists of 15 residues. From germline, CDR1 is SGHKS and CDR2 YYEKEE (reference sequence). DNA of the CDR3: TGTGCCAGCAGCTTGGTGGGTCAGCTCCACACTGAAGCTTTCTTT. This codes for CASSLVGQLHTEAFF.

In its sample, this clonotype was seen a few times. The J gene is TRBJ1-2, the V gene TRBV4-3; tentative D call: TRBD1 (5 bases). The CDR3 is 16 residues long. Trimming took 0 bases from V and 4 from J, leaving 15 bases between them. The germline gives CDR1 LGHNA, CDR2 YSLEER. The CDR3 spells CASSQDLGGVSYGYTF. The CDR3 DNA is TGCGCCAGCAGCCAAGATTTGGGAGGGGTGTCCTATGGCTACACCTTC.

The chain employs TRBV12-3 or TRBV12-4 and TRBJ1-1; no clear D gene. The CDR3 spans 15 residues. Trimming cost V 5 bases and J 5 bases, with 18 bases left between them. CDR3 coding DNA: TGTGCCAGCAGTCTCGGTCTTGCGTTGACGACTGAAGCTTTCTTT. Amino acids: CASSLGLALTTEAFF.

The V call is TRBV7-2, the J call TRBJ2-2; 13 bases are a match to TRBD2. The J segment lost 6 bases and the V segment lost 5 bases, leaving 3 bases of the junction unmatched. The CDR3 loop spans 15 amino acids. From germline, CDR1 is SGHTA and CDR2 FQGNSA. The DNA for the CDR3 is TGTGCCAGCAGCGCCGGGACTAGCGGGGCCGGGGAGCTGTTTTTT. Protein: CASSAGTSGAGELFF.

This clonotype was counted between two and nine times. CDR3 in DNA: TGTGCCAGCAGCTTGGAAGGGGCTGGGGCCAACGTCCTGACTTTC. This gives the protein CASSLEGAGANVLTF. The chain is built from TRBV5-4 and TRBJ2-6; D may be TRBD1 (5 bases). Per germline, CDR1 SGHNT and CDR2 YYREEE (reference sequence). The CDR3 consists of 15 residues. Trimming took off 0 bases at V and 2 bases at J, with 6 bases between the two ends.

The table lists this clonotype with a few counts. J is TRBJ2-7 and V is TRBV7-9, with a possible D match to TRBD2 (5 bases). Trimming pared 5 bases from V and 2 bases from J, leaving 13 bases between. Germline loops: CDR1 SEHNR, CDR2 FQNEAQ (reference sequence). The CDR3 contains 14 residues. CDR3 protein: CASSDPGSTYEQYF. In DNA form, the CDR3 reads TGTGCCAGCAGCGATCCGGGATCGACCTACGAGCAGTACTTC.

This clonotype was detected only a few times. The chain's CDR3 is CATSDLRRTGATGELFF. The CDR3 nucleotides read TGTGCCACCAGTGATTTACGACGGACAGGGGCGACCGGGGAGCTGTTTTTT. This sequence joins TRBV24-1 and TRBJ2-2, with 9 positions matching TRBD1. Germline V gives CDR1 KGHDR, CDR2 SFDVKD. CDR3 length equals 17 residues. J was trimmed by 5 bases and V by 1 base; bases with no gene match: 7.

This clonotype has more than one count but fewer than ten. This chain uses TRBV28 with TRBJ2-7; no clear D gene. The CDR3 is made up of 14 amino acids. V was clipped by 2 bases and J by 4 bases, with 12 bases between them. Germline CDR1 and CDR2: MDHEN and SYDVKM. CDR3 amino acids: CASSLLLPPYEQYF. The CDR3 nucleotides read TGTGCCAGCAGTTTACTCCTCCCTCCTTACGAGCAGTACTTC. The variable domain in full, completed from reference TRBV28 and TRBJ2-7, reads DVKVTQSSRYLVKRTGEKVFLECVQDMDHENMFWYRQDPGLGLRLIYFSYDVKMKEKGDIPEGYSVSREKKERFSLILESASTNQTSMYLCASSLLLPPYEQYFGPGTRLTVT.

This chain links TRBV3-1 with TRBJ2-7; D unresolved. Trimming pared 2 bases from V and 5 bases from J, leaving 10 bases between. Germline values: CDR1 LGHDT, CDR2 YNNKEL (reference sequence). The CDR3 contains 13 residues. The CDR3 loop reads CASSQRRKDEQYF. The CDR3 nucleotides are TGTGCCAGCAGCCAACGCCGGAAAGACGAGCAGTACTTC.

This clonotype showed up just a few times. The CDR3 sequence: CASSQDHGGGYTF. In DNA form, the CDR3 reads TGCGCCAGCAGCCAAGATCATGGAGGTGGCTACACCTTC. The chain employs TRBV4-1 and TRBJ1-2; D not certain. The CDR3 consists of 13 residues. The V gene lost 0 bases and the J gene lost 7 bases, with 9 bases spanning the gap. Looked up from germline, CDR1 is MGHRA and CDR2 is YSYEKL.

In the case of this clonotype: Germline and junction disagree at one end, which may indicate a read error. The DNA of the CDR3 is TGTGACAGCAGCCCCCGGGCGGGGGCGGATACGCAGTATTTT. It specifies CDSSPRAGADTQYF. V and J are TRBV7-9 and TRBJ2-3; maybe TRBD2 (7 bases). This CDR3 contains 14 residues. CDR1 and CDR2 (germline): SEHNR, FQNEAQ (reference sequence).

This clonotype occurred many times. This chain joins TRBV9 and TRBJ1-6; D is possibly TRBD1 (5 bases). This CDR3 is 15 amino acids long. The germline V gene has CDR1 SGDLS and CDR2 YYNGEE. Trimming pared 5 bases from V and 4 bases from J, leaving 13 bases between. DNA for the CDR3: TGTGCCAGCAGTCCCGGGACCGGATATAATTCACCCCTCCACTTT. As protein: CASSPGTGYNSPLHF.

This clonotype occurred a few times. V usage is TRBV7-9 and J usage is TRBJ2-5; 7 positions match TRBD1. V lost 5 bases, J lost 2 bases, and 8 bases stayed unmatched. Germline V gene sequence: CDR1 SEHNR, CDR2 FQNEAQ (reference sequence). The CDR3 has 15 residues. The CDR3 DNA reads TGTGCCAGCAGCATACCGACAGGGACACAAGAGACCCAGTACTTC. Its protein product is CASSIPTGTQETQYF.

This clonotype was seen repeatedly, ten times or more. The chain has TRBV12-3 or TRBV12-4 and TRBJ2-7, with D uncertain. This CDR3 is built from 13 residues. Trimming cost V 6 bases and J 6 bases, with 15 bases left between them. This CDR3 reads CASSTNRWAEQYF. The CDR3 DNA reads TGTGCCAGCAGCACCAACCGGTGGGCCGAGCAGTACTTC.

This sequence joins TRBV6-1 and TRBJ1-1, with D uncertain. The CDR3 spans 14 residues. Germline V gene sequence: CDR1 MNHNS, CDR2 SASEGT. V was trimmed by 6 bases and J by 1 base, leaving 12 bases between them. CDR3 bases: TGTGCCAGCAGCGCCGAGGGCGGGAACACTGAAGCTTTCTTT. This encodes CASSAEGGNTEAFF.

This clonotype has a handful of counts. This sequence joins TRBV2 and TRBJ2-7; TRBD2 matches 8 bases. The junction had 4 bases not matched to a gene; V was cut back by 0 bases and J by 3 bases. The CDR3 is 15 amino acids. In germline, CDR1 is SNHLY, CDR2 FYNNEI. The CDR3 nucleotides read TGTGCCAGCAGTGAAGCTCGCACTAGCGGCTACGAGCAGTACTTC. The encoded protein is CASSEARTSGYEQYF.

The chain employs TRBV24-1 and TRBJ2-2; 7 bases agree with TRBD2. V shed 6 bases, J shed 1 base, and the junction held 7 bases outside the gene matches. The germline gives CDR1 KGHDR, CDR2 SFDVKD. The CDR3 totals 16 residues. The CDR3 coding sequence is TGTGCCACCAGTCGAGGCGGGAGCCAGAACACCGGGGAGCTGTTTTTT. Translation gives CATSRGGSQNTGELFF.